This TCR beta chain was profiled in a study of T cell responses to AZD1222 COVID-19 vaccine. General study findings and limits: Seropositivity was recorded at baseline in only five to seven AZD1222 recipients. Donors were mostly white British, more females; clonal diversity possibly underestimated.

Some clones are missing from TCRdb's copy, which holds only in-frame ones; the method was immunoSEQ multiplex PCR. The data hold 150,000 to 250,000 clones, with 85% to 95% observed a single time. About this clone: The target antigen is unknown.

Per germline, CDR1 LGHNA and CDR2 YNFKEQ. The CDR3 runs to 16 residues. Trimming took 3 bases from V and 1 from J; bases not matched to a gene: 9. The chain uses TRBV4-2 and TRBJ2-7; 7 bases are shared with TRBD1. This TCR was recovered from an adult who received the AZD1222 COVID-19 vaccine. This specimen was peripheral blood, taken 28 days after the second AZD1222 dose. CDR3 in amino acids: CASSHGLRQGSYEQYF. CDR3 nucleotide sequence: TGTGCCAGCAGCCACGGACTGAGACAGGGATCCTACGAGCAGTACTTC.